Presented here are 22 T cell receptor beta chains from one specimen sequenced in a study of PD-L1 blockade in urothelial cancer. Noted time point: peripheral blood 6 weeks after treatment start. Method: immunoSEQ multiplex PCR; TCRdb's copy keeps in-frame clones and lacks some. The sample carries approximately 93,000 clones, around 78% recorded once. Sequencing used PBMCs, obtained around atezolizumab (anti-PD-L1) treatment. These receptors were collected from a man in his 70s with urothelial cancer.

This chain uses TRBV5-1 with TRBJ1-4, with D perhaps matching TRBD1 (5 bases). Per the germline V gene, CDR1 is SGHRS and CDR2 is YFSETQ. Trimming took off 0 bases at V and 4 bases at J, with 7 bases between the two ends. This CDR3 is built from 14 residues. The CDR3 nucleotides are TGCGCCAGCAGCTTGGCCGGGGGTAATGAAAAACTGTTTTTT. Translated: CASSLAGGNEKLFF.

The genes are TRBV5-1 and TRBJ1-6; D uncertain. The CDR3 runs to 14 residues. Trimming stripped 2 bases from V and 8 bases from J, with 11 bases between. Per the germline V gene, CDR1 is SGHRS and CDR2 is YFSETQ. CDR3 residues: CASSLQTWDSPLHF. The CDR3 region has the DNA TGCGCCAGCAGCTTACAGACATGGGATTCACCCCTCCACTTT.

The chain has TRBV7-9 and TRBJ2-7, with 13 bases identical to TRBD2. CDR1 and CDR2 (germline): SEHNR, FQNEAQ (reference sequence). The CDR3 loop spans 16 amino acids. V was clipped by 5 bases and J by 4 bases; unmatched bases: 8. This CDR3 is CASSQRTSGSWYEQYF. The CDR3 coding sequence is TGTGCCAGCAGCCAGCGGACTAGCGGGAGTTGGTACGAGCAGTACTTC. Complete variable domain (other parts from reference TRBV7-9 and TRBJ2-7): DTGVSQNPRHKITKRGQNVTFRCDPISEHNRLYWYRQTLGQGPEFLTYFQNEAQLEKSRLLSDRFSAERPKGSFSTLEIQRTEQGDSAMYLCASSQRTSGSWYEQYFGPGTRLTVT.

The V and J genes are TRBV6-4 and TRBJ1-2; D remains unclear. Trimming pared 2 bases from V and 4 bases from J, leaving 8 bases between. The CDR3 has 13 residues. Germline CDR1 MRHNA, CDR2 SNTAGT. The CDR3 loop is CASSDPGRYGYTF. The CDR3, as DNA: TGTGCCAGCAGTGACCCTGGCCGCTATGGCTACACCTTC.

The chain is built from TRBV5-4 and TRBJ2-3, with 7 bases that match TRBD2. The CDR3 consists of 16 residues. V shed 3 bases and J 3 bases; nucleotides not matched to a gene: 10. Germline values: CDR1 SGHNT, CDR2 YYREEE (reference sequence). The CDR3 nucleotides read TGTGCCAGCAGCTCGAGGCGGGGGAGAGAAACAGATACGCAGTATTTT. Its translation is CASSSRRGRETDTQYF. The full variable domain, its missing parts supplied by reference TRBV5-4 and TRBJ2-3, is ETGVTQSPTHLIKTRGQQVTLRCSSQSGHNTVSWYQQALGQGPQFIFQYYREEENGRGNFPPRFSGLQFPNYSSELNVNALELDDSALYLCASSSRRGRETDTQYFGPGTRLTVL.

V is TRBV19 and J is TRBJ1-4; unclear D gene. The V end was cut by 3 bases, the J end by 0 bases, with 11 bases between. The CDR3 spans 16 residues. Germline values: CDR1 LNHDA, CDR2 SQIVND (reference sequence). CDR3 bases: TGTGCCAGTAGTATGGGCAGCTATGCAACTAATGAAAAACTGTTTTTT. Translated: CASSMGSYATNEKLFF.

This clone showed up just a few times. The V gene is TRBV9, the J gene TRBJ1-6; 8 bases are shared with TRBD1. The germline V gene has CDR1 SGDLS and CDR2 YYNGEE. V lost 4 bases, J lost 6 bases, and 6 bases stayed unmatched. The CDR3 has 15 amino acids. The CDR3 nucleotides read TGTGCCAGCAGCTACCTAGGACAGGGTAATTCACCCCTCCACTTT. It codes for CASSYLGQGNSPLHF.

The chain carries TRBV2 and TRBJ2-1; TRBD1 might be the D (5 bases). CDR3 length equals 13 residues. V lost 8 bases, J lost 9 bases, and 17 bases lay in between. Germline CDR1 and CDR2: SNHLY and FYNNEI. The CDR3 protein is CASVHKGLAEQFF. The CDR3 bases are TGTGCCAGCGTCCATAAGGGGTTGGCTGAGCAGTTCTTC.

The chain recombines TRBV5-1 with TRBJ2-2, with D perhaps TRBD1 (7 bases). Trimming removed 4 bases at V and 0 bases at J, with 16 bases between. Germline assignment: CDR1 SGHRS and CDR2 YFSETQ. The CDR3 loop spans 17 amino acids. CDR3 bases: TGCGCCAGCAGCCGGAGAGGGGGCGGGACGAACACCGGGGAGCTGTTTTTT. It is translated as CASSRRGGGTNTGELFF.

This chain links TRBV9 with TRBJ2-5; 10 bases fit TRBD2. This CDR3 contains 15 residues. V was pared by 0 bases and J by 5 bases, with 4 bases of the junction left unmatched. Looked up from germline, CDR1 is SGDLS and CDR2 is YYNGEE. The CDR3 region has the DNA TGTGCCAGCAGCGTAGCCAGCGGGAGGGTTGAGACCCAGTACTTC. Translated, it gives CASSVASGRVETQYF.

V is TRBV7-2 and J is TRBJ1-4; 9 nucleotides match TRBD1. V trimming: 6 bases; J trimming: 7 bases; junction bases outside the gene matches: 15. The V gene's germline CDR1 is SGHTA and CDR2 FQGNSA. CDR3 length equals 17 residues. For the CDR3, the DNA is TGTGCCAGCAGGAAAACAGGGGGCGCTCAGTCGTTTGAAAAACTGTTTTTT. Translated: CASRKTGGAQSFEKLFF. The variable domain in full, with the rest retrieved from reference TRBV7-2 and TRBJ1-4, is GAGVSQSPSNKVTEKGKDVELRCDPISGHTALYWYRQSLGQGLEFLIYFQGNSAPDKSGLPSDRFSAERTGGSVSTLTIQRTQQEDSAVYLCASRKTGGAQSFEKLFFGSGTQLSVL.

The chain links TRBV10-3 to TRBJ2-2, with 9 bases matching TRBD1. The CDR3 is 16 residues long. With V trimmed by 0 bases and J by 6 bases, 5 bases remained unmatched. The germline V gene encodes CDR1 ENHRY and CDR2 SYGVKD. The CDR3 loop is CAISESAGQGSGELFF. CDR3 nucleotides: TGTGCCATCAGTGAGTCCGCTGGACAGGGGTCCGGGGAGCTGTTTTTT.

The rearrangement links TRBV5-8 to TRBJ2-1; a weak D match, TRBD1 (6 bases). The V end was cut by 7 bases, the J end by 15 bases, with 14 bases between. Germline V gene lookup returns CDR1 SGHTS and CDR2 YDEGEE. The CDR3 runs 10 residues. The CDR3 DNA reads TGTGCCAGCGGAACAGGGCGCGGGTTCTTC. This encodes CASGTGRGFF.

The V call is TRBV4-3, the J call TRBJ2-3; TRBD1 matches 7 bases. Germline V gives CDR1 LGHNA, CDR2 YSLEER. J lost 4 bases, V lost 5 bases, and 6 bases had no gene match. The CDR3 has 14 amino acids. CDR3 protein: CASSSRQGPDTQYF. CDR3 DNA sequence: TGCGCCAGCAGCTCCCGACAGGGACCAGATACGCAGTATTTT.

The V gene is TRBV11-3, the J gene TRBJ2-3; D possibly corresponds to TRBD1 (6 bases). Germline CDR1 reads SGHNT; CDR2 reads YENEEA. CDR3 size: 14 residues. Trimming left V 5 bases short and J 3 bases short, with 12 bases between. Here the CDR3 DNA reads TGTGCCAGCAGCCCGGGACACCCAACAGATACGCAGTATTTT. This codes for CASSPGHPTDTQYF. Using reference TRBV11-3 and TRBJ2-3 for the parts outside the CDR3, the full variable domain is EAGVVQSPRYKIIEKKQPVAFWCNPISGHNTLYWYLQNLGQGPELLIRYENEEAVDDSQLPKDRFSAERLKGVDSTLKIQPAELGDSAVYLCASSPGHPTDTQYFGPGTRLTVL.

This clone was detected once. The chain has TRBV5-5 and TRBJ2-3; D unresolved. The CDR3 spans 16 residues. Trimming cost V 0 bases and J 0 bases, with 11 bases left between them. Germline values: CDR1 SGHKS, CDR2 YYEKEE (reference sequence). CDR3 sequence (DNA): TGTGCCAGCAGCTTGGACCCGTCGGGTAGCACAGATACGCAGTATTTT. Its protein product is CASSLDPSGSTDTQYF.

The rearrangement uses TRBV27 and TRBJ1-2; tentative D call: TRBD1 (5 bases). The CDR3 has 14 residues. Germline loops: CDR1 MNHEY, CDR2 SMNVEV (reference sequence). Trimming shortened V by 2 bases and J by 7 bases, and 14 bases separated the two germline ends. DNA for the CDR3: TGTGCCAGCAGTTTAGATGGGGGGGTGGGTGGCTACACCTTC. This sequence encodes CASSLDGGVGGYTF.

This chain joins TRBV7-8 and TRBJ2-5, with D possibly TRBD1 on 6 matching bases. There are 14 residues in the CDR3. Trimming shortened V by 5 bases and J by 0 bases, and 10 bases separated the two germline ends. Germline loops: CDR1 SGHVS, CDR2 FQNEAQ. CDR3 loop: CASSPRDNQETQYF. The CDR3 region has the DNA TGTGCCAGCAGCCCCCGGGACAACCAAGAGACCCAGTACTTC.

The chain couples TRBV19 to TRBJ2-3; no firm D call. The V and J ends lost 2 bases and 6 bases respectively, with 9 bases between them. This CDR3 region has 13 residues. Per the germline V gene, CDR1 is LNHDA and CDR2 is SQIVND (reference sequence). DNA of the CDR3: TGTGCCAGTAGTATATACCCCGGGGATACGCAGTATTTT. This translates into CASSIYPGDTQYF. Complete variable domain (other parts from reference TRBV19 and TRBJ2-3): DGGITQSPKYLFRKEGQNVTLSCEQNLNHDAMYWYRQDPGQGLRLIYYSQIVNDFQKGDIAEGYSVSREKKESFPLTVTSAQKNPTAFYLCASSIYPGDTQYFGPGTRLTVL.

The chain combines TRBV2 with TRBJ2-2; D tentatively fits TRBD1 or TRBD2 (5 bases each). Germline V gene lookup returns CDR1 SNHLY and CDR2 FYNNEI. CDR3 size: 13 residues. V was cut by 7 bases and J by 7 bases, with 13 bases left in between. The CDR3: CASNEGRVGELFF. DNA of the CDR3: TGTGCCAGCAATGAGGGGCGCGTCGGGGAGCTGTTTTTT. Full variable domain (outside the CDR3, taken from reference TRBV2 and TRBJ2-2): EPEVTQTPSHQVTQMGQEVILRCVPISNHLYFYWYRQILGQKVEFLVSFYNNEISEKSEIFDDQFSVERPDGSNFTLKIRSTKLEDSAMYFCASNEGRVGELFFGEGSRLTVL.

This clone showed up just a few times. CDR3 loop: CASRRQGGTGELFF. The CDR3 DNA is TGTGCCAGCAGAAGACAGGGGGGCACCGGGGAGCTGTTTTTT. The chain uses TRBV7-3 and TRBJ2-2, with 9 bases fitting TRBD1. V trimming: 6 bases; J trimming: 4 bases; junction bases outside the gene matches: 3. The CDR3 spans 14 residues. The V gene's germline CDR1 is SGHTA and CDR2 FQGTGA.

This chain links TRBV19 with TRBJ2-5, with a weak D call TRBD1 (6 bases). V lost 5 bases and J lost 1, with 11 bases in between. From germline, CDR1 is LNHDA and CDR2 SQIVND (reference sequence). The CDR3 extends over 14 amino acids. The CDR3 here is CASSPPGVQETQYF. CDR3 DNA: TGTGCCAGTAGTCCGCCAGGGGTCCAAGAGACCCAGTACTTC.